The next 2 T cell receptor beta chains were all read from a single sample in a study of control samples from healthy donors and cancer patients. Only in-frame clones appear in the TCRdb table, and some are missing; sequencing was by immunoSEQ multiplex PCR. This table holds some 74,000 clones, about 88% found once. The specimen was blood. The receptors come from a woman in her fifties or sixties in good health.

The chain links TRBV5-1 to TRBJ2-2, with no clear D. Trimming removed 7 bases from V and 3 bases from J, with 10 bases in between. The CDR3 has 13 amino acids. Germline V gene lookup returns CDR1 SGHRS and CDR2 YFSETQ. CDR3 nucleotide sequence: TGCGCCAGCCGCCTCTACCACACCGGGGAGCTGTTTTTT. Its translation is CASRLYHTGELFF.

The chain combines TRBV6-6 with TRBJ1-1; D ambiguous. V was pared by 2 bases and J by 4 bases, with 11 bases between. CDR3 size: 14 residues. In germline, CDR1 is MNHNY, CDR2 SVGAGI (reference sequence). CDR3 protein: CASSYGNGGTEAFF. In DNA form, the CDR3 reads TGTGCCAGCAGTTACGGAAACGGCGGCACTGAAGCTTTCTTT.